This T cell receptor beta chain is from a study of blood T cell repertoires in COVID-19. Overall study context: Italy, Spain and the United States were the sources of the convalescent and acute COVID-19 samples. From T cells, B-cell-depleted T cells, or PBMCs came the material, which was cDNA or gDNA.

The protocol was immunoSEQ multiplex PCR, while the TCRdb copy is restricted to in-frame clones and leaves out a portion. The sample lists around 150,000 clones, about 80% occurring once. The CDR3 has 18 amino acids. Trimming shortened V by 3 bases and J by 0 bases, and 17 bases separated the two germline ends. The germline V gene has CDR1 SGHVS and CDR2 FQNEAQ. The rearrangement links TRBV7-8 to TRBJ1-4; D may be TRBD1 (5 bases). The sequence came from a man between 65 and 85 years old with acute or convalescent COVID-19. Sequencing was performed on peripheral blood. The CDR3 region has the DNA TGTGCCAGCAGCTTGGGCGGAGCAGGGTCTACAACTAATGAAAAACTGTTTTTT. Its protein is CASSLGGAGSTTNEKLFF.